Following are 27 T cell receptor beta chains from one sample sequenced in a study of blood T cells in healthy people across ages. The second PCR ran about 6 to 12 cycles with a sample-barcoded 5' primer and J-beta primers. TCRdb fed the 5' RACE reads into MiXCR, producing one record per CDR3 protein. The data show around 800,000 distinct CDR3 sequences, with more than 40% seen just once and about a fifth held by the top ten. The material sequenced was blood. These receptors were taken from a man aged 55-75 years in good health.

This chain connects TRBV7-2 to TRBJ2-5; D not certain. CDR1 is SGHTA, CDR2 FQGNSA, per germline. This CDR3 has 16 residues. V was pared by 1 base and J by 11 bases, with 23 bases between. Here the CDR3 reads CASSLGGASSGLEQYF. In DNA, the CDR3 is TGTGCCAGCAGCTTAGGAGGAGCTTCCTCGGGTTTAGAGCAGTACTTC.

This rearrangement joins TRBV20-1 to TRBJ1-1, with 12 positions matching TRBD1. This CDR3 contains 14 residues. CDR1 and CDR2 from the germline V gene are DFQATT and SNEGSKA (reference sequence). Trimming took 3 bases from V and 6 from J; bases not matched to a gene: 5. The CDR3 DNA follows: TGCAGTGCTAGTGGGGACAGGGGGCTATCTGAAGCTTTCTTT. Translated, it gives CSASGDRGLSEAFF.

The chain is built from TRBV7-2 and TRBJ2-3; unclear D gene. The CDR3 is 15 amino acids. The V gene lost 1 base and the J gene lost 4 bases, with 12 bases spanning the gap. CDR1 and CDR2 from the germline V gene are SGHTA and FQGNSA. The CDR3 bases are TGTGCCAGCAGCTTAGAAGGCGCCCAGGCAGATACGCAGTATTTT. Translating gives CASSLEGAQADTQYF.

The chain couples TRBV6-1 to TRBJ1-2; possibly TRBD1 for D (6 bases). Germline V CDR1 and CDR2: MNHNS, SASEGT. This CDR3 has 15 amino acids. The V end was cut by 1 base, the J end by 8 bases, with 17 bases between. CDR3 residues: CASSEEVGGAGGYTF. The CDR3 bases are TGTGCCAGCAGTGAAGAGGTTGGGGGGGCAGGAGGCTACACCTTC.

This clonotype was observed a few times. The V and J genes are TRBV9 and TRBJ1-6; D gene uncertain. The CDR3 runs to 15 residues. Germline-derived CDR1 and CDR2 are SGDLS and YYNGEE. Between the trimmed V and J ends, which lost 2 bases and 4 bases, there was a span of 10 bases. This chain's CDR3 is CASSVTGTYNSPLHF. The DNA for the CDR3 is TGTGCCAGCAGCGTTACGGGAACTTATAATTCACCCCTCCACTTT.

The chain couples TRBV14 to TRBJ2-7; 8 positions agree with TRBD2. CDR3 length: 16 amino acids. Trimming removed 0 bases from V and 5 bases from J; junction bases left unmatched: 9. The germline V gene has CDR1 SGHDN and CDR2 FVKESK. This CDR3 reads CASSQDSWTSFHEQYF. Here the CDR3 DNA reads TGTGCCAGCAGCCAAGATAGTTGGACTAGCTTCCACGAGCAGTACTTC.

The V gene is TRBV2, the J gene TRBJ1-5; no clear D gene. The ends were cut back, 1 base at V and 9 bases at J, with 10 bases in the middle. From germline, CDR1 is SNHLY and CDR2 FYNNEI. The CDR3 is 13 amino acids. The CDR3 coding sequence is TGTGCCAGCAGTGAAGGTGATGGTCTGCCCCAGCATTTT. Its protein is CASSEGDGLPQHF.

V and J are TRBV12-3 or TRBV12-4 and TRBJ1-5, with TRBD1 matching over 7 bases. V lost 6 bases to trimming and J lost 3 bases; unmatched junction nucleotides: 5. This CDR3 has 14 residues. The CDR3 loop is CASSQGQNNQPQHF. The CDR3 DNA sequence: TGTGCCAGCAGCCAGGGACAGAACAATCAGCCCCAGCATTTT.

As for this clonotype: A much larger clone is a single base away; this may be a read error. The genes are TRBV10-3 and TRBJ2-5; 10 positions match TRBD1. With 6 bases clipped from V and 5 bases from J, the junction kept 18 bases outside the gene matches. Germline CDR1 ENHRY, CDR2 SYGVKD. This CDR3 is built from 18 residues. The CDR3: CAISRDRGNLVVRETQYF. As DNA, the CDR3 is TGTGCCATCAGCAGGGACAGGGGCAATCTTGTAGTAAGGGAGACCCAGTACTTC.

The chain is built from TRBV20-1 and TRBJ1-1, with TRBD1 as a possible D gene (6 bases). Germline loops: CDR1 DFQATT, CDR2 SNEGSKA (reference sequence). The CDR3 contains 15 residues. Trimming pared 0 bases from V and 4 bases from J, leaving 15 bases between. The CDR3 DNA is TGCAGTGCTAGAGATCGAAGGACAGCTCCCACTGAAGCTTTCTTT. This sequence encodes CSARDRRTAPTEAFF.

The genes are TRBV20-1 and TRBJ1-3; 7 bases agree with TRBD1. Germline V gene data show CDR1 as DFQATT and CDR2 as SNEGSKA (reference sequence). The V gene end was trimmed by 0 bases and the J gene end by 4 bases; junction bases not matched to a gene: 6. There are 15 residues in the CDR3. CDR3 nucleotide sequence: TGCAGTGCTAGAGACGACAGGGTTTTGGGAAACACCATATATTTT. This gives the protein CSARDDRVLGNTIYF.

Worth noting for this clonotype: One end of the junction varies from germline; a read error may be responsible. The rearrangement uses TRBV12-3 or TRBV12-4 and TRBJ2-1; possibly TRBD2 for D (5 bases). The CDR3 extends over 12 amino acids. The CDR3 nucleotides are TGTGCCAGCAGTGTAGCGTTACATGAGCAGTTCTTC. It encodes CASSVALHEQFF.

This chain joins TRBV2 and TRBJ2-2; maybe TRBD2 (5 bases). Trimming took off 5 bases at V and 5 bases at J, with 15 bases between the two ends. Germline V gives CDR1 SNHLY, CDR2 FYNNEI. The CDR3 runs 15 residues. CDR3 region: CASSKSTSYTGELFF. In DNA form, the CDR3 reads TGTGCCAGCAGTAAATCAACTAGTTATACCGGGGAGCTGTTTTTT. The full variable domain, with the rest looked up from reference TRBV2 and TRBJ2-2, is EPEVTQTPSHQVTQMGQEVILRCVPISNHLYFYWYRQILGQKVEFLVSFYNNEISEKSEIFDDQFSVERPDGSNFTLKIRSTKLEDSAMYFCASSKSTSYTGELFFGEGSRLTVL.

This clonotype has only a few counts. The gene calls are TRBV9 and TRBJ2-3, with 7 bases lining up with TRBD2. With 3 bases clipped from V and 2 bases from J, the junction kept 6 bases outside the gene matches. Germline V gene lookup returns CDR1 SGDLS and CDR2 YYNGEE. CDR3 size: 15 residues. Written as DNA, the CDR3 is TGTGCCAGCAGCGCAACACTAGCGAACACAGATACGCAGTATTTT. It specifies CASSATLANTDTQYF.

Here the CDR3 reads CASSFVLAGGETQYF. CDR3 in DNA: TGCGCCAGCAGCTTTGTACTAGCGGGGGGAGAGACCCAGTACTTC. The chain joins TRBV5-1 to TRBJ2-5; 12 positions agree with TRBD2. The CDR3 runs to 15 residues. V lost 2 bases to trimming and J lost 4 bases; unmatched junction nucleotides: 3. Germline CDR1 and CDR2: SGHRS and YFSETQ.

This clonotype was detected ten times or more. The chain couples TRBV12-3 or TRBV12-4 to TRBJ2-3; D not certain. The CDR3 has 11 residues. V was trimmed by 7 bases and J by 3 bases, leaving 5 bases between them. The CDR3 DNA sequence: TGTGCCAGCACTCATACAGATACGCAGTATTTT. It translates to CASTHTDTQYF.

This clonotype was observed many times. The rearrangement uses TRBV25-1 and TRBJ1-2, with 7 positions matching TRBD1. V lost 3 bases, J lost 4 bases, and 2 bases stayed unmatched. This CDR3 is built from 13 residues. Per the germline V gene, CDR1 is MGHDK and CDR2 is SYGVNS. CDR3 nucleotides: TGTGCCAGCAGTGAGGCAGGGGGCTATGGCTACACCTTC. Amino acid sequence: CASSEAGGYGYTF.

The chain carries TRBV5-5 and TRBJ2-2; tentatively, D is TRBD2 (5 bases). The CDR3 spans 13 residues. Trimming removed 4 bases from V and 4 bases from J, with 8 bases in between. Germline V gene lookup returns CDR1 SGHKS and CDR2 YYEKEE (reference sequence). The CDR3 loop reads CASSGRGTGELFF. The CDR3 nucleotides are TGTGCCAGCAGCGGACGGGGCACCGGGGAGCTGTTTTTT.

This chain's CDR3 is CASSQEPSGGWGNTEAFF. The DNA of the CDR3 is TGCGCCAGCAGCCAAGAACCATCAGGGGGCTGGGGGAACACTGAAGCTTTCTTT. This rearrangement joins TRBV4-3 to TRBJ1-1, with 8 bases lining up with TRBD1. Trimming took 0 bases from V and 1 from J; bases not matched to a gene: 10. There are 18 residues in the CDR3. CDR1 and CDR2 (germline): LGHNA, YSLEER.

In this sample, this clonotype turned up many times. The chain joins TRBV2 to TRBJ2-1, with 8 bases that match TRBD2. The germline gives CDR1 SNHLY, CDR2 FYNNEI. The V segment lost 8 bases and the J segment 6 bases; nucleotides outside the gene matches: 6. This CDR3 contains 13 residues. The CDR3 coding sequence is TGTGCCAGCGTAGCGGGGTCTCGCAATGAGCAGTTCTTC. Translating gives CASVAGSRNEQFF.

This clonotype occurred a few times. The chain has TRBV10-3 and TRBJ2-5; weak D call: TRBD2 (6 bases). The CDR3 sequence is 13 residues long. With 6 bases removed from V and 1 base from J, the gap between germline ends came to 9 bases. The germline gives CDR1 ENHRY, CDR2 SYGVKD. In DNA, the CDR3 is TGTGCCATCAGGAGAGCGGGCCAAGAGACCCAGTACTTC. Residues: CAIRRAGQETQYF.

Only a few counts were recorded for this clonotype. The chain joins TRBV20-1 to TRBJ2-7, with D uncertain. The CDR3 extends over 11 amino acids. Germline values: CDR1 DFQATT, CDR2 SNEGSKA (reference sequence). V was pared by 3 bases and J by 6 bases, with 9 bases between. DNA of the CDR3: TGCAGTGCTAGGGTCCACCCCGAGCAGTACTTC. This sequence encodes CSARVHPEQYF.

V gene TRBV7-9 combines with J gene TRBJ2-2, with D hard to call. Germline loops: CDR1 SEHNR, CDR2 FQNEAQ (reference sequence). V lost 2 bases to trimming and J lost 3 bases, with 7 bases between them. The CDR3 loop spans 14 amino acids. CDR3 amino acids: CASSLKEDTGELFF. CDR3 nucleotides: TGTGCCAGCAGCTTAAAAGAGGACACCGGGGAGCTGTTTTTT.

The V gene is TRBV6-1, the J gene TRBJ1-5, with D possibly TRBD1 on 5 matching bases. Germline values: CDR1 MNHNS, CDR2 SASEGT. V lost 5 bases and J 9 bases, leaving 20 bases between the germline ends. The CDR3 is 15 residues long. The CDR3 sequence is CASSTHGQGGGPQHF. In DNA form, the CDR3 reads TGTGCCAGCAGTACCCATGGACAAGGTGGAGGGCCCCAGCATTTT.

About this clonotype itself: Germline and junction disagree at one end, which may indicate a read error. CDR3 amino acids: CASSLLGQAYNERFF. CDR3 in DNA: TGCGCCAGCAGCTTGTTGGGACAAGCCTACAATGAGCGGTTCTTC. This chain links TRBV5-1 with TRBJ2-1, with D possibly being TRBD1 (6 bases). CDR1 SGHRS and CDR2 YFSETQ come from the germline V gene. The CDR3 loop spans 15 amino acids. The entire variable domain, with the rest obtained from reference TRBV5-1 and TRBJ2-1, is as follows: KAGVTQTPRYLIKTRGQQVTLSCSPISGHRSVSWYQQTPGQGLQFLFEYFSETQRNKGNFPGRFSGRQFSNSRSEMNVSTLELGDSALYLCASSLLGQAYNERFFGPGTRLTVL.

This sequence joins TRBV12-3 or TRBV12-4 and TRBJ2-7; D ambiguous. This CDR3 is built from 13 residues. Trimming took off 3 bases at V and 1 base at J, with 7 bases between the two ends. CDR3 protein: CASSLQDSYEQYF. CDR3 bases: TGTGCCAGCAGTTTGCAGGATTCCTACGAGCAGTACTTC.

The CDR3 bases are TGTGCCAGCAGCTTGGGAAGAGACCGAGCGAATGGCTACACCTTC. Encoded protein: CASSLGRDRANGYTF. The chain links TRBV5-6 to TRBJ1-2; D call uncertain. The CDR3 has 15 amino acids. Germline V gene lookup returns CDR1 SGHDT and CDR2 YYEEEE. V was trimmed by 0 bases and J by 6 bases, leaving 15 bases between them.